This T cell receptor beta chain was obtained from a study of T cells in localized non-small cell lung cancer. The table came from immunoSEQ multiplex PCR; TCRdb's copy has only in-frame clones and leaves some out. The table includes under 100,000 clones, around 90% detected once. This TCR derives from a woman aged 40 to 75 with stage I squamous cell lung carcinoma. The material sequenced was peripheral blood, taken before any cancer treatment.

The chain's CDR3 is CASSSFVGGEQYF. Here the CDR3 DNA reads TGTGCCAGCAGCTCCTTTGTAGGGGGCGAGCAGTACTTC. V usage is TRBV11-3 and J usage is TRBJ2-7; a weak D match, TRBD1 (6 bases). The ends were cut back, 4 bases at V and 6 bases at J, with 13 bases in the middle. The germline CDR1 and CDR2 sequences are SGHNT and YENEEA. The CDR3 sequence is 13 residues long. The full variable domain, in which reference TRBV11-3 and TRBJ2-7 provide the parts outside the CDR3, is EAGVVQSPRYKIIEKKQPVAFWCNPISGHNTLYWYLQNLGQGPELLIRYENEEAVDDSQLPKDRFSAERLKGVDSTLKIQPAELGDSAVYLCASSSFVGGEQYFGPGTRLTVT.